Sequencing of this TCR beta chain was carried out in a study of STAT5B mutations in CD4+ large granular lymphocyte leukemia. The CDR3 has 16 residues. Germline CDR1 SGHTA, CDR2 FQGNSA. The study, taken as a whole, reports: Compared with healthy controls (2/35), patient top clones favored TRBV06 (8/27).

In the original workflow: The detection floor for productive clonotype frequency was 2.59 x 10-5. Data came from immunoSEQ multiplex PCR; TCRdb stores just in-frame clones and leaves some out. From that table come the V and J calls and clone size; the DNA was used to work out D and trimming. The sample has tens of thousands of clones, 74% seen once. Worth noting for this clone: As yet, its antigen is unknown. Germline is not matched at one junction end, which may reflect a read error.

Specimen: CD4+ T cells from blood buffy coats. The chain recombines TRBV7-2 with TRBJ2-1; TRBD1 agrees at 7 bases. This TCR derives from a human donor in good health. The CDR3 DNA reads TGTGCCAGCAGCGTAGCAACAGGGGCCGTCTACAATGAGCAGTTCTTC. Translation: CASSVATGAVYNEQFF.